This TCR beta chain was identified in a study of cytomegalovirus exposure and HLA in healthy donors. Study as a whole: Earlier results showed 117 million unique TCR beta sequences derived from roughly 180 million T cells.

The PCR contained 60 Vbeta and 13 Jbeta primers. Some clones are missing from TCRdb's copy, which holds only in-frame ones; the method was immunoSEQ multiplex PCR. Of a few hundred thousand clones listed, roughly 80% are singletons. This CDR3 contains 15 residues. The germline gives CDR1 MNHEY, CDR2 SVGAGI. V was shortened by 6 bases and J by 2 bases, with 16 bases between the two germline ends. The chain is built from TRBV6-5 and TRBJ2-5; TRBD2 is a possible D gene (5 bases). The clonotype originates from a man in his thirties or forties in good health and CMV-seronegative. The sample comprised PBMCs. The CDR3 coding sequence is TGTGCCAGCAGCCATCGCCGGGGTTCACAAGAGACCCAGTACTTC. Amino acid sequence: CASSHRRGSQETQYF.